This is a list of T cell receptor beta chains from one sample in a study of T cell responses to AZD1222 COVID-19 vaccine. TCRdb's copy holds only in-frame clones and misses some; the assay was immunoSEQ multiplex PCR. The repertoire holds around 200,000 clones, with roughly 94% as singletons. This specimen was peripheral blood, taken 28 days after the second AZD1222 dose. Every receptor here comes from an adult who received the AZD1222 COVID-19 vaccine. Each CDR3 is given with its conserved first and last residue. D genes are given only for firm matches. Rows may omit the clone size; those that give it use once, few, many or a size class.

TRBV5-1,NA,once,TRBJ2-5,CASSLARNRLIQETQYF,TGCGCCAGCAGCTTGGCCCGAAACCGACTGATCCAAGAGACCCAGTACTTC
TRBV6-5,TRBD1,NA,TRBJ2-1,CASRDRGHYNEQFF,TGTGCCAGCAGAGACAGGGGGCATTACAATGAGCAGTTCTTC
TRBV6-5,TRBD1,NA,TRBJ2-7,CASSLDRSYYEQYF,TGTGCCAGCAGTCTGGACAGGTCTTACTACGAGCAGTACTTC
TRBV28,NA,once,TRBJ1-2,CASSSRTWGSSRGYTF,TGTGCCAGCAGTTCGAGGACCTGGGGCTCCTCGCGAGGCTACACCTTC
TRBV4-3,TRBD2,NA,TRBJ2-2,CASSLIPGPGGAVGELFF,TGCGCCAGCAGCCTAATCCCGGGCCCCGGGGGGGCGGTCGGGGAGCTGTTTTTT
TRBV2,NA,NA,TRBJ1-1,CASKAVNAGTEAFF,TGTGCCAGCAAGGCAGTCAACGCGGGCACTGAAGCTTTCTTT
TRBV7-3,NA,NA,TRBJ1-1,CASSLKTSPVNTEAFF,TGTGCCAGCAGCCTGAAGACAAGTCCAGTGAACACTGAAGCTTTCTTT
TRBV19,NA,NA,TRBJ2-7,CASSITWDPNEQYF,TGTGCCAGTAGTATAACCTGGGATCCCAACGAGCAGTACTTC
TRBV6-1,TRBD2,NA,TRBJ2-7,CASREGDYSSYEQYF,TGTGCCAGCAGGGAAGGGGACTACTCCTCCTACGAGCAGTACTTC
TRBV9,NA,NA,TRBJ1-1,CASSVVGSTEAFF,TGTGCCAGCAGCGTAGTAGGTAGCACTGAAGCTTTCTTT
TRBV7-2,NA,NA,TRBJ1-4,CASSLGQWNEKLFF,TGTGCCAGCAGCTTAGGGCAGTGGAATGAAAAACTGTTTTTT
TRBV11-2,NA,NA,TRBJ2-3,CASSLGRNTRTTDTQYF,TGTGCCAGCAGCTTAGGTCGGAACACCCGAACCACAGATACGCAGTATTTT
TRBV7-9,NA,NA,TRBJ2-7,CASSPPGQTYEQYF,TGTGCCAGCAGCCCACCGGGACAAACCTACGAGCAGTACTTC
TRBV18,NA,NA,TRBJ2-2,CASSPIRRSGTGELFF,TGTGCCAGCTCGCCCATCCGGCGTTCTGGCACCGGGGAGCTGTTTTTT
TRBV18,NA,NA,TRBJ1-1,CASSPETGGNTEAFF,TGTGCCAGCTCACCAGAGACAGGCGGAAACACTGAAGCTTTCTTT
TRBV5-1,TRBD2,NA,TRBJ2-1,CASSLVSGGPYDEQFF,TGCGCCAGCAGCTTGGTCTCGGGAGGGCCTTACGATGAGCAGTTCTTC
TRBV5-4,NA,NA,TRBJ2-7,CASSPGLLSYEQYF,TGTGCCAGCAGCCCGGGACTGCTCTCCTACGAGCAGTACTTC
TRBV10-2,NA,once,TRBJ2-3,CASRRSMDTQYF,TGCGCCAGCAGGCGGAGTATGGATACGCAGTATTTT
TRBV6-5,NA,NA,TRBJ1-4,CASSYSMVQEPEKLFF,TGTGCCAGCAGTTACTCGATGGTGCAGGAGCCGGAAAAACTGTTTTTT
TRBV9,NA,NA,TRBJ2-1,CASSVGAGAYNEQFF,TGTGCCAGCAGCGTAGGGGCAGGGGCCTACAATGAGCAGTTCTTC
TRBV12-3/TRBV12-4,TRBD1,NA,TRBJ1-2,CASSQQGRNTF,TGTGCCAGCAGTCAACAGGGGAGAAACACCTTC
TRBV4-3,NA,NA,TRBJ2-6,CASSPILDSSGANVLTF,TGCGCCAGCAGCCCAATCCTAGACAGTTCTGGGGCCAACGTCCTGACTTTC
TRBV10-3,NA,NA,TRBJ2-6,CAISETGANVLTF,TGTGCCATCAGTGAGACAGGAGCCAACGTCCTGACTTTC
TRBV6-5,TRBD1,NA,TRBJ1-1,CASRDRANTEAFF,TGTGCCAGCAGGGACAGGGCAAACACTGAAGCTTTCTTT
TRBV2,NA,NA,TRBJ2-3,CATTEGFTDTQYF,TGTGCCACCACGGAGGGGTTCACAGATACGCAGTATTTT
TRBV6-5,NA,NA,TRBJ1-3,CASRRQINSGNTIYF,TGTGCCAGCAGAAGACAGATTAACTCTGGAAACACCATATATTTT
TRBV27,NA,NA,TRBJ1-2,CASSLGTPGGGYTF,TGTGCCAGCAGTTTAGGGACTCCCGGTGGAGGCTACACCTTC
TRBV21-1,NA,once,TRBJ1-1,CATQAELKNPEAFF,TGTGCCACCCAAGCCGAGCTTAAGAACCCTGAAGCTTTCTTT
TRBV6-2/TRBV6-3,NA,NA,TRBJ1-3,CASSYPTGKSSGNTIYF,TGTGCCAGCAGTTACCCGACAGGAAAGAGCTCTGGAAACACCATATATTTT
TRBV18,NA,NA,TRBJ1-2,CASSPRDTGYTF,TGTGCCAGCTCACCAAGGGACACTGGCTACACCTTC
TRBV6-4,TRBD2,once,TRBJ2-2,CASSDPPLAGGPGTGELFF,TGTGCCAGCAGTGACCCTCCCCTAGCGGGAGGGCCTGGAACCGGGGAGCTGTTTTTT
TRBV10-3,TRBD1,NA,TRBJ1-6,CAISRTGDSPLHF,TGTGCCATCAGTCGGACAGGGGATTCACCCCTCCACTTT
TRBV19,TRBD1,NA,TRBJ1-2,CASTGTGPYGYTF,TGTGCCAGTACTGGGACAGGGCCCTATGGCTACACCTTC
TRBV5-8,NA,NA,TRBJ2-3,CASSLGADRLVPDTQYF,TGTGCCAGCAGCTTGGGGGCAGATCGACTAGTGCCAGATACGCAGTATTTT
TRBV6-5,NA,once,TRBJ1-2,CASRARGPPLSYTF,TGTGCCAGCAGGGCCCGCGGTCCTCCATTGAGCTACACCTTC
TRBV5-1,NA,NA,TRBJ2-1,CASTLQDNEQFF,TGCGCCAGCACATTACAGGACAATGAGCAGTTCTTC
TRBV12-3/TRBV12-4,TRBD1,NA,TRBJ2-7,CASRSGGHHEQYF,TGTGCCAGCAGATCAGGGGGTCACCACGAGCAGTACTTC
TRBV2,TRBD1,NA,TRBJ1-4,CASRRTGGFANEKLFF,TGTGCCAGCAGGCGGACAGGGGGTTTTGCTAATGAAAAACTGTTTTTT
TRBV5-6,NA,NA,TRBJ1-2,CASSSQGPGYGYTF,TGTGCCAGCAGCAGTCAAGGGCCAGGATATGGCTACACCTTC
TRBV9,TRBD2,NA,TRBJ2-1,CASSPRLALYNEQFF,TGTGCCAGCAGCCCACGACTAGCGCTCTACAATGAGCAGTTCTTC
TRBV10-1,TRBD1,NA,TRBJ2-3,CASSDRDRGLATDTQYF,TGCGCCAGCAGTGATCGGGACAGGGGGCTTGCCACAGATACGCAGTATTTT
TRBV5-1,TRBD1,NA,TRBJ1-3,CASSGGQGRNTIYF,TGCGCCAGCAGCGGGGGACAGGGACGAAACACCATATATTTT
TRBV14,NA,NA,TRBJ1-5,CASSQSASQPQHF,TGTGCCAGCAGCCAGTCCGCGAGTCAGCCCCAGCATTTT
TRBV19,NA,NA,TRBJ1-4,CASSGEMGIPATNEKLFF,TGTGCCAGTAGTGGCGAAATGGGCATACCTGCAACTAATGAAAAACTGTTTTTT
TRBV10-1,NA,NA,TRBJ1-3,CASSRDITGNTIYF,TGCGCCAGCAGCCGGGACATCACTGGAAACACCATATATTTT
TRBV7-8,NA,NA,TRBJ1-1,CASSPHGYTEAFF,TGTGCCAGCAGCCCCCATGGGTACACTGAAGCTTTCTTT
TRBV11-3,NA,NA,TRBJ2-7,CASSRTLGGEQYF,TGTGCCAGCAGCCGCACCCTCGGGGGCGAGCAGTACTTC
TRBV19,NA,NA,TRBJ1-6,CASMGTFSSYNSPLHF,TGTGCCAGTATGGGGACTTTTAGCTCCTATAATTCACCCCTCCACTTT
TRBV28,TRBD1,NA,TRBJ1-3,CASVPPGGRNTIYF,TGTGCCAGCGTCCCCCCAGGGGGCAGAAACACCATATATTTT
TRBV3-1/TRBV3-2,TRBD1,NA,TRBJ2-5,CASSHGDRGPRTQYF,TGTGCCAGCAGCCACGGGGACAGGGGCCCCAGGACCCAGTACTTC
TRBV2,NA,NA,TRBJ1-5,CASSADRNQPQHF,TGTGCCAGCAGTGCGGACAGAAATCAGCCCCAGCATTTT
TRBV7-8,TRBD1,NA,TRBJ1-6,CASSLRQGNSPLHF,TGTGCCAGCAGCTTGCGACAGGGTAATTCACCCCTCCACTTT
TRBV28,NA,NA,TRBJ2-5,CASRYLRDSQKETQYF,TGTGCCAGCAGATACCTCCGGGACTCTCAAAAAGAGACCCAGTACTTC
TRBV19,NA,once,TRBJ1-2,CASSMRGGYTF,TGTGCCAGTAGTATGCGGGGGGGCTACACCTTC
TRBV7-8,NA,NA,TRBJ1-3,CASSLYRVENSGNTIYF,TGTGCCAGCAGCTTATACAGGGTGGAGAACTCTGGAAACACCATATATTTT
TRBV4-1,NA,NA,TRBJ2-5,CASSQERETQYF,TGCGCCAGCAGCCAAGAGAGGGAGACCCAGTACTTC
TRBV27,NA,NA,TRBJ1-2,CASGKNGPPEGYTF,TGTGCCAGCGGCAAAAACGGGCCCCCTGAAGGCTACACCTTC
TRBV27,NA,NA,TRBJ1-6,CASRWLGYNSPLHF,TGTGCCAGCAGATGGCTGGGTTATAATTCACCCCTCCACTTT
TRBV28,TRBD2,NA,TRBJ2-3,CASSRFEREGFTDTQYF,TGTGCCAGCAGCCGCTTCGAGCGGGAGGGCTTCACAGATACGCAGTATTTT
TRBV30,NA,NA,TRBJ2-5,CAWSVGPTESVKYQETQYF,TGTGCCTGGAGTGTAGGCCCAACAGAGAGCGTGAAATACCAAGAGACCCAGTACTTC